One and the same sample provided the 3 T cell receptor beta chains below, sequenced in a study of cytomegalovirus exposure and HLA in healthy donors. Clones were read by immunoSEQ multiplex PCR, and TCRdb kept only the in-frame ones, dropping some. The sample includes over 150,000 clones, 86% of them seen just once. The sample was PBMCs. The receptors were sampled from a woman aged 18-29 years in good health and CMV-seronegative.

This chain joins TRBV25-1 and TRBJ1-2, with D tentatively TRBD1 (5 bases). Germline CDR1 MGHDK, CDR2 SYGVNS. V lost 6 bases, J lost 6 bases, and 20 bases lay in between. The CDR3 consists of 15 residues. This CDR3 reads CASRLTEDVGDGYTF. The CDR3 DNA reads TGTGCCAGCAGACTGACAGAGGACGTTGGGGATGGCTACACCTTC.

Details on this clone: A much larger clone lies one base from this, so it may be a read error. V is TRBV10-3 and J is TRBJ1-1; tentative D call: TRBD1 (6 bases). Germline values: CDR1 ENHRY, CDR2 SYGVKD. Trimming took off 2 bases at V and 7 bases at J, with 20 bases between the two ends. CDR3 length: 16 residues. Here the CDR3 DNA reads TGTGCCATCAGTGAGCTCCTCTCCAGGGGACAAATTGAAGCTTTCTTT. It translates to CAISELLSRGQIEAFF.

The rearrangement links TRBV6-5 to TRBJ1-3; 9 bases fit TRBD1. J lost 3 bases, V lost 2 bases, and 5 bases had no gene match. CDR3 length equals 16 residues. Germline assignment: CDR1 MNHEY and CDR2 SVGAGI. The CDR3 nucleotides read TGTGCCAGCAGTTACGGGGTGGGACAGGGTGGAAACACCATATATTTT. Its translation is CASSYGVGQGGNTIYF.